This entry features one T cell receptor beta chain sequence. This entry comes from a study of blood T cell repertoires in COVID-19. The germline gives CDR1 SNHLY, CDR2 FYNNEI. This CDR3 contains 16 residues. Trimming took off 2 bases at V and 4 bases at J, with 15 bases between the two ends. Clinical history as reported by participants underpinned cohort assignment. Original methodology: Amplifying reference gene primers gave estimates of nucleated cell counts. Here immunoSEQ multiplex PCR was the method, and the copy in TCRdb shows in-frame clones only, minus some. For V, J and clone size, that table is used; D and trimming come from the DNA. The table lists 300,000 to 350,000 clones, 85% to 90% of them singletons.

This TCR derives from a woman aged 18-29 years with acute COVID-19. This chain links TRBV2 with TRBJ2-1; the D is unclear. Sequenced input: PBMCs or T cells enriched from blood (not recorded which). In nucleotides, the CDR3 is TGTGCCAGCAGTGAACTAAGCGTAGTCCCTTACAATGAGCAGTTCTTC. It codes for CASSELSVVPYNEQFF.